Sequencing of this TCR beta chain was carried out in a study of post-analysis software for immune sequencing data. TCR beta cDNA libraries included unique molecular identifiers. The authors obtained roughly 550,000 cDNA molecules from about 0.94 to 9.7 million T cells. TCRdb re-analysed the PCR reads in MiXCR, keeping a single row per CDR3 protein. Of about 540,000 distinct CDR3 sequences in the sample, around 31% are singletons; the top ten hold under 7%. Remarks on this clonotype: As yet, its antigen is unknown.

This CDR3 region has 13 residues. Germline CDR1 reads DFQATT; CDR2 reads SNEGSKA (reference sequence). Trimming stripped 4 bases from V and 2 bases from J, with 11 bases between. General study findings and limits: Elevated frequency relative to controls characterized four or five TRBV segments in patients, TRBV5-6, TRBV5-1 and TRBV20-1 among them. There was significantly lower normalized Chao1 diversity in multiple sclerosis patients than in controls.

This receptor was identified in a girl under 18 with multiple sclerosis. The rearrangement joins TRBV20-1 to TRBJ2-5; no reliable D call. Sequencing used blood. The CDR3 protein is CSAKKTNQETQYF. The CDR3 DNA reads TGCAGTGCTAAAAAGACAAATCAAGAGACCCAGTACTTC.